The T cell receptor beta chain under discussion was sequenced for a study of blood T cell repertoires in COVID-19. Looking at the study overall: Sites across the United States, Italy and Spain contributed samples from acute and convalescent COVID-19.

Seattle's enrolled individuals joined amid active infection and were then monitored longitudinally. Profiled with immunoSEQ multiplex PCR; TCRdb holds only in-frame clones, not every one. The sample lists some 300,000 clones, nearly 90% occurring once. The sequenced sample consisted of peripheral blood. The sequence was obtained from a woman aged 40 to 50 with COVID-19, enrolled during active disease.

The chain's CDR3 is CASSSGQGRVDQPQHF. CDR3 in DNA: TGTGCCAGCAGCTCTGGACAGGGACGAGTAGATCAGCCCCAGCATTTT. The rearrangement links TRBV6-6 to TRBJ1-5, with 8 bases lining up with TRBD1. CDR1 is MNHNY and CDR2 is SVGAGI in the germline V gene (reference sequence). This CDR3 has 16 amino acids. J was trimmed by 5 bases and V by 6 bases; bases with no gene match: 12.